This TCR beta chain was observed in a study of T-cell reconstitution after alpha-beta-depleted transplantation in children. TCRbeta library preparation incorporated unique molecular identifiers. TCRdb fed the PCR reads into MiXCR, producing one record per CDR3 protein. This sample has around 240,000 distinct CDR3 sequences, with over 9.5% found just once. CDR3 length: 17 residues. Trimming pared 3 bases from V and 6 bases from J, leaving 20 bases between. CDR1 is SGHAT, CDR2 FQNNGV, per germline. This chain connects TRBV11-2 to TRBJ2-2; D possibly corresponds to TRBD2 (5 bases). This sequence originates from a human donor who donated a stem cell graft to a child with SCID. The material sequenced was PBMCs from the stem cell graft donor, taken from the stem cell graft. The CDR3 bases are TGTGCCAGCAGCTTCCCCCCAGGTTATAGGCGGGCCGGGGAGCTGTTTTTT. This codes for CASSFPPGYRRAGELFF.